This T cell receptor beta chain is drawn from a study of cytomegalovirus exposure and HLA in healthy donors. There are 16 residues in the CDR3. From germline, CDR1 is ENHRY and CDR2 SYGVKD. The trim removed 3 bases at V and 4 bases at J, leaving 7 bases unmatched. 60 Vbeta and 13 Jbeta primers were used in PCR. Data came from immunoSEQ multiplex PCR; TCRdb stores just in-frame clones and leaves some out. The sample shows roughly 140,000 clones, and more than 0.8% sits with its ten largest clones. The clonotype was recovered from a male donor in good health and CMV-seronegative. The sequenced sample was PBMCs. The rearrangement joins TRBV10-3 to TRBJ2-1, with 9 positions matching TRBD2. Here the CDR3 reads CAISDGTAGGYNEQFF. The DNA for the CDR3 is TGTGCCATCAGTGACGGTACAGCGGGAGGTTACAATGAGCAGTTCTTC.